The 25 T cell receptor beta chains given below trace back to one sample, sequenced in a study of cytomegalovirus exposure and HLA in healthy donors. The data were produced by immunoSEQ multiplex PCR, yet TCRdb's version contains in-frame clones alone and is incomplete. The repertoire has about 360,000 clones, 86% of them found once; the top ten carry approximately 0.86%. Sequenced: PBMCs. The receptors shown here come from a woman younger than 30 in good health and CMV-seronegative.

The gene calls are TRBV4-1 and TRBJ2-7, with 9 bases matching TRBD2. Germline assignment: CDR1 MGHRA and CDR2 YSYEKL. The CDR3 has 15 residues. V was clipped by 4 bases and J by 0 bases; unmatched bases: 4. The CDR3 DNA is TGCGCCAGCAGCCCCCCTAGCGGGACCTCCTACGAGCAGTACTTC. Encoded protein: CASSPPSGTSYEQYF.

This chain uses TRBV28 with TRBJ1-2; TRBD1 is a possible D gene (5 bases). This CDR3 region has 17 residues. The V gene's germline CDR1 is MDHEN and CDR2 SYDVKM. Trimming pared 6 bases from V and 2 bases from J, leaving 22 bases between. The CDR3 DNA reads TGTGCCAGCAGAGTCGCCCTGACAGAAATAAGAAACTATGGCTACACCTTC. Protein sequence: CASRVALTEIRNYGYTF.

This clone was seen only a few times. The chain links TRBV15 to TRBJ1-2; 7 bases align to TRBD1. The junction had 8 bases not matched to a gene; V was cut back by 4 bases and J by 3 bases. The germline gives CDR1 LNHNV, CDR2 YYDKDF (reference sequence). The CDR3 is made up of 15 amino acids. CDR3 in amino acids: CATSTGPTGDYGYTF. CDR3 DNA sequence: TGTGCCACCAGCACAGGCCCAACAGGGGACTATGGCTACACCTTC.

The chain combines TRBV19 with TRBJ1-4; weak D call: TRBD1 (6 bases). The CDR3 has 15 residues. V lost 5 bases, J lost 4 bases, and 14 bases lay in between. Germline V lookup: CDR1 LNHDA, CDR2 SQIVND (reference sequence). Written as DNA, the CDR3 is TGTGCCAGTAGTCTCTTCCGACAGGATAATGAAAAACTGTTTTTT. Its translation is CASSLFRQDNEKLFF. Full variable domain (remainder filled in from reference TRBV19 and TRBJ1-4): DGGITQSPKYLFRKEGQNVTLSCEQNLNHDAMYWYRQDPGQGLRLIYYSQIVNDFQKGDIAEGYSVSREKKESFPLTVTSAQKNPTAFYLCASSLFRQDNEKLFFGSGTQLSVL.

This chain connects TRBV2 to TRBJ2-1; TRBD2 matches at 11 bases. Germline V gene sequence: CDR1 SNHLY, CDR2 FYNNEI. The junction had 4 bases not matched to a gene; V was cut back by 5 bases and J by 4 bases. This CDR3 contains 15 residues. CDR3 in DNA: TGTGCCAGCAGTCTAGCGGGAGGATGGTACAATGAGCAGTTCTTC. Translated, it gives CASSLAGGWYNEQFF.

This clone appeared a single time. V is TRBV5-1 and J is TRBJ2-1; TRBD2 agrees at 11 bases. There are 16 residues in the CDR3. V shed 1 base and J 5 bases; nucleotides not matched to a gene: 5. Per germline, CDR1 SGHRS and CDR2 YFSETQ. CDR3 sequence reads: CASSLLGTSGNNEQFF. In nucleotides, the CDR3 is TGCGCCAGCAGCTTGTTGGGGACTAGCGGAAACAATGAGCAGTTCTTC. Full variable domain (missing parts from reference TRBV5-1 and TRBJ2-1): KAGVTQTPRYLIKTRGQQVTLSCSPISGHRSVSWYQQTPGQGLQFLFEYFSETQRNKGNFPGRFSGRQFSNSRSEMNVSTLELGDSALYLCASSLLGTSGNNEQFFGPGTRLTVL.

The chain is built from TRBV6-1 and TRBJ1-1; 9 bases line up with TRBD1. The V gene's germline CDR1 is MNHNS and CDR2 SASEGT. The V and J ends lost 2 bases and 5 bases, in that order; junction bases with no gene match: 6. The CDR3 loop spans 15 amino acids. In DNA, the CDR3 is TGTGCCAGCAGTGAACCCGGACAGGGGAGGACTGAAGCTTTCTTT. It encodes CASSEPGQGRTEAFF.

The gene calls are TRBV5-6 and TRBJ2-7; D ambiguous. CDR1 and CDR2 from the germline V gene are SGHDT and YYEEEE. This CDR3 is 13 amino acids long. Trimming left V 3 bases short and J 6 bases short, with 13 bases between. CDR3 protein: CASSYNSPGEQYF. The CDR3 bases are TGTGCCAGCAGCTACAATAGTCCGGGCGAGCAGTACTTC.

The V call is TRBV7-7, the J call TRBJ2-2; no definite D call. This CDR3 comprises 15 residues. The V gene's germline CDR1 is SSHAT and CDR2 FNYEAQ (reference sequence). Trimming left V 4 bases short and J 4 bases short, with 13 bases between. The CDR3 bases are TGTGCCAGCAGCTCAAAGCCTAGAGCCACCGGGGAGCTGTTTTTT. The encoded protein is CASSSKPRATGELFF.

The CDR3 is CASSLRGTGGSGANVLTF. DNA for the CDR3: TGTGCCAGCAGCTTGAGAGGGACAGGGGGCTCTGGGGCCAACGTCCTGACTTTC. V gene TRBV5-6 combines with J gene TRBJ2-6, with TRBD1 matching 11 bases. With V trimmed by 1 base and J by 0 bases, 3 bases remained unmatched. CDR1 and CDR2 from the germline V gene are SGHDT and YYEEEE. This CDR3 has 18 amino acids.

The chain couples TRBV5-4 to TRBJ2-1; D is perhaps TRBD1 (6 bases). V was pared by 1 base and J by 7 bases, with 6 bases between. Germline CDR1 reads SGHNT; CDR2 reads YYREEE (reference sequence). This CDR3 spans 12 amino acids. The CDR3 nucleotides read TGTGCCAGCAGCTTGACAGGGAATGAGCAGTTCTTC. This translates into CASSLTGNEQFF.

V and J are TRBV6-1 and TRBJ2-7, with a weak D call TRBD1 (6 bases). This CDR3 has 14 residues. Germline CDR1 reads MNHNS; CDR2 reads SASEGT. V was clipped by 6 bases and J by 2 bases, with 14 bases between them. Written as DNA, the CDR3 is TGTGCCAGCAGCGAGGGGGTTTGGGCCTACGAGCAGTACTTC. Protein sequence: CASSEGVWAYEQYF.

V is TRBV2 and J is TRBJ1-5; no firm D call. Trimming removed 0 bases at V and 0 bases at J, with 9 bases between. The CDR3 runs 16 residues. Germline loops: CDR1 SNHLY, CDR2 FYNNEI. The CDR3 DNA sequence: TGTGCCAGCAGTGAAGCGAGAGGGAATAGCAATCAGCCCCAGCATTTT. Amino acid sequence: CASSEARGNSNQPQHF.

The genes are TRBV2 and TRBJ2-7; the match to TRBD1 covers 9 bases. The CDR3 has 16 residues. Trimming cost V 0 bases and J 8 bases; bases outside gene matches: 11. Germline V gene data show CDR1 as SNHLY and CDR2 as FYNNEI. CDR3 protein: CASSEAGSGTGIKQYF. In DNA, the CDR3 is TGTGCCAGCAGTGAAGCGGGATCTGGGACAGGGATAAAGCAGTACTTC.

This rearrangement joins TRBV27 to TRBJ2-5; D uncertain. Looked up from germline, CDR1 is MNHEY and CDR2 is SMNVEV (reference sequence). Trimming shortened V by 2 bases and J by 5 bases, and 6 bases separated the two germline ends. This CDR3 spans 12 amino acids. The CDR3 nucleotides are TGTGCCAGCAGTTTACTCGGTGAGACCCAGTACTTC. It codes for CASSLLGETQYF.

The chain is built from TRBV7-7 and TRBJ2-7; TRBD2 matches 13 bases. This CDR3 spans 20 amino acids. V lost 3 bases to trimming and J lost 2 bases; unmatched junction nucleotides: 16. Per the germline V gene, CDR1 is SSHAT and CDR2 is FNYEAQ (reference sequence). Written as DNA, the CDR3 is TGTGCCAGCAGCTTTCAAAAAGGACTAGCGGGGGCATTTAAAACCTACGAGCAGTACTTC. Its protein is CASSFQKGLAGAFKTYEQYF.

V and J are TRBV2 and TRBJ2-2; TRBD2 matches at 7 bases. J was trimmed by 3 bases and V by 8 bases; bases with no gene match: 6. This CDR3 spans 14 amino acids. Germline lookup yields CDR1 SNHLY and CDR2 FYNNEI. The CDR3 reads CASRTRRDTGELFF. DNA for the CDR3: TGTGCCAGCCGGACTAGAAGGGACACCGGGGAGCTGTTTTTT.

This clone was seen a few times. The chain has TRBV28 and TRBJ2-7; D is perhaps TRBD1 (5 bases). The V end was cut by 7 bases, the J end by 3 bases, with 13 bases between. The CDR3 runs 13 residues. Germline values: CDR1 MDHEN, CDR2 SYDVKM. The CDR3 DNA follows: TGTGCCAGCACCTCAGACAGATACTACGAGCAGTACTTC. Protein sequence: CASTSDRYYEQYF.

V and J are TRBV4-1 and TRBJ1-2, with D possibly TRBD1 on 5 matching bases. Germline lookup yields CDR1 MGHRA and CDR2 YSYEKL. This CDR3 comprises 16 residues. Trimming shortened V by 8 bases and J by 2 bases, and 21 bases separated the two germline ends. The CDR3 sequence: CASCWSEGTQNYGYTF. For the CDR3, the DNA is TGCGCCAGCTGCTGGTCGGAGGGGACCCAAAACTATGGCTACACCTTC.

The sample holds one count of this clone. The rearrangement joins TRBV27 to TRBJ2-1, with D possibly TRBD1 on 6 matching bases. The V gene's germline CDR1 is MNHEY and CDR2 SMNVEV (reference sequence). The CDR3 spans 15 residues. With 5 bases removed from V and 0 bases from J, the gap between germline ends came to 11 bases. CDR3 coding DNA: TGTGCCAGCAGTCTCCAGGGGTACTCCTACAATGAGCAGTTCTTC. It yields the protein CASSLQGYSYNEQFF.

The rearrangement links TRBV7-9 to TRBJ2-2; D is undetermined. The V and J ends lost 3 bases and 9 bases respectively, with 8 bases between them. This CDR3 is built from 12 residues. Germline V CDR1 and CDR2: SEHNR, FQNEAQ (reference sequence). CDR3 loop: CASSFLLWELFF. The CDR3 nucleotides read TGTGCCAGCAGCTTCCTCCTATGGGAGCTGTTTTTT.

This chain uses TRBV2 with TRBJ2-5, with D uncertain. Germline V lookup: CDR1 SNHLY, CDR2 FYNNEI. The V and J ends lost 4 bases and 7 bases respectively, with 4 bases between them. The CDR3 runs 10 residues. As DNA, the CDR3 is TGTGCCAGCAGTGGAGGGACCCAGTACTTC. Residues: CASSGGTQYF. Looking up the rest from reference TRBV2 and TRBJ2-5 gives the full variable domain: EPEVTQTPSHQVTQMGQEVILRCVPISNHLYFYWYRQILGQKVEFLVSFYNNEISEKSEIFDDQFSVERPDGSNFTLKIRSTKLEDSAMYFCASSGGTQYFGPGTRLLVL.

The chain joins TRBV27 to TRBJ2-7; 10 bases match TRBD2. The germline CDR1 and CDR2 sequences are MNHEY and SMNVEV (reference sequence). This CDR3 contains 15 residues. Losses at the gene ends were 6 bases for V and 4 bases for J; bases not matched to a gene: 9. The CDR3 loop is CASSSSGRGWYEQYF. Here the CDR3 DNA reads TGTGCCAGCAGCTCGAGCGGGAGGGGGTGGTACGAGCAGTACTTC.

This clone turned up a few times. This sequence joins TRBV5-1 and TRBJ2-7; 10 positions agree with TRBD2. Germline V lookup: CDR1 SGHRS, CDR2 YFSETQ. With V trimmed by 3 bases and J by 4 bases, 7 bases remained unmatched. This CDR3 is 15 amino acids long. The CDR3 loop is CASSSLAGGFYEQYF. As DNA, the CDR3 is TGCGCCAGCAGCTCTTTAGCGGGGGGCTTTTACGAGCAGTACTTC.

This chain links TRBV7-9 with TRBJ2-3, with TRBD1 matching 8 bases. The V and J ends lost 5 bases and 0 bases, in that order; junction bases with no gene match: 10. Germline V gives CDR1 SEHNR, CDR2 FQNEAQ (reference sequence). The CDR3 spans 17 residues. Here the CDR3 reads CASSPNMDRVSTDTQYF. CDR3 nucleotides: TGTGCCAGCAGCCCGAATATGGACAGGGTGAGCACAGATACGCAGTATTTT.